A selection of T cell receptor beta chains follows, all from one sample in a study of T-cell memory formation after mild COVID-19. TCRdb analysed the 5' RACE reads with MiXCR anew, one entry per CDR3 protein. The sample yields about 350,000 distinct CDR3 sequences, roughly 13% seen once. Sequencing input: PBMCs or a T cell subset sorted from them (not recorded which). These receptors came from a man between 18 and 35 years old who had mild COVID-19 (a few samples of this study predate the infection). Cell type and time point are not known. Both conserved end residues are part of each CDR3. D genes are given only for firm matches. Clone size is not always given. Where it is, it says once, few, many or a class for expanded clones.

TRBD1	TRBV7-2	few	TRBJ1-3	CASSQGGFRAGNTIYF	TGTGCCAGCAGCCAGGGGGGGTTTAGGGCTGGAAACACCATATATTTT
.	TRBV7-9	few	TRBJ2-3	CASSSPGTRGLSSTDTQYF	TGTGCCAGCAGCTCTCCCGGGACGCGAGGCCTATCTAGCACAGATACGCAGTATTTT
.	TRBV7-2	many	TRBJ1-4	CASSSHPVNEKLFF	TGTGCCAGCAGCTCCCATCCCGTGAATGAAAAACTGTTTTTT
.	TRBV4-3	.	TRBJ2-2	CASSQDFTGELFF	TGCGCCAGCAGCCAAGACTTCACCGGGGAGCTGTTTTTT
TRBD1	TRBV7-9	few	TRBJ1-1	CASSQNRGSRTEAFF	TGTGCCAGCAGCCAGAACAGGGGTTCCAGAACTGAAGCTTTCTTT
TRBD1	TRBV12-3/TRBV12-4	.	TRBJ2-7	CASRDGTGNYEQYF	TGTGCCAGCAGGGACGGGACAGGGAATTACGAGCAGTACTTC
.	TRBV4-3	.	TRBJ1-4	CASSQSREKATNEKLFF	TGCGCCAGCAGCCAAAGCCGAGAGAAGGCAACTAATGAAAAACTGTTTTTT
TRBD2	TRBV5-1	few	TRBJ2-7	CASSLEAGGEQYF	TGCGCCAGCAGCTTGGAGGCGGGAGGCGAGCAGTACTTC
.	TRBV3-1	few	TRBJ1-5	CASSPLPGVSQPQHF	TGTGCCAGCAGCCCCCTCCCAGGGGTAAGCCAGCCCCAGCATTTT
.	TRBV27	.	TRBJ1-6	CASSPGGRYNSPLHF	TGTGCCAGCAGTCCGGGGGGAAGATACAATTCACCCCTCCACTTT
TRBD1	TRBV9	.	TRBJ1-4	CASSVGGTGVEKLFF	TGTGCCAGCAGCGTAGGCGGGACAGGTGTCGAAAAACTGTTTTTT